This T cell receptor (beta chain) comes out of a study of T cells in Graves' hyperthyroidism and ophthalmopathy. As concerns this clonotype: Its target is unknown. The conserved phenylalanine or tryptophan normally closing the CDR3 is absent here, so this likely arose from a read error.

Study-level points and caveats: The model anticipated ophthalmopathy a median around 6 months pre-onset.

More than 9.5 ml fresh peripheral blood yielded the PBMCs. Amplification targeted TCR beta CDR3 regions from RNA transcripts. Initially, a first-round RT-PCR of the TCR CDR3 employed the HTBI primer set. TCRdb fed the multiplex PCR reads into MiXCR, producing one record per CDR3 protein. This table holds approximately 870,000 distinct CDR3 sequences, about two fifths found once. V lost 6 bases and J lost 3, with 14 bases in between. Germline-derived CDR1 and CDR2 are MGHDK and SYGVNS. This CDR3 spans 14 amino acids. The origin of this receptor is a man in his late teens or twenties with Graves' hyperthyroidism. This chain uses TRBV25-1 with TRBJ1-2; unclear D gene. Source material: blood. CDR3 loop: CASSSHAGDYGYTL. The CDR3 region has the DNA TGTGCCAGCAGCTCCCACGCTGGTGACTATGGCTACACCCTC.